The following is a TCR beta chain sequence with its context. The target antigen is unknown. Assay used: immunoSEQ multiplex PCR; TCRdb lists only in-frame clones, some missing. The table records around 39,000 clones, approximately 90% of them present only once. This sample stems from a study of STAT3 mutations in large granular lymphocyte leukemia. Findings and limits, study-wide: All newly emerging clones after therapy were STAT3 wild type. At least one immunodominant TCR beta clonotype appeared in every T-cell large granular lymphocyte leukemia patient.

The CDR3 has 16 amino acids. Trimming took 0 bases from V and 4 from J; bases not matched to a gene: 2. CDR1 and CDR2 from the germline V gene are MGHRA and YSYEKL. The sequence derives from a human donor with T large granular lymphocyte leukemia. Some clones in this sample may be carry-over from other donors' samples. The rearrangement joins TRBV4-1 to TRBJ1-6; 8 nucleotides align to TRBD1. The sequencing input was PBMCs. The CDR3 loop is CASSQDNRGYNSPLHF. In DNA, the CDR3 is TGCGCCAGCAGCCAAGATAACAGGGGGTATAATTCACCCCTCCACTTT.